This T cell receptor (beta chain) was identified in a study of PD-L1 blockade in urothelial cancer. As for the study in general: Patients commenced atezolizumab around 2014, and it was given at 1,200 mg intravenously every 3 weeks. Patients' histories included 0 to 3 prior chemotherapy regimens.

Here immunoSEQ multiplex PCR was the method, and the copy in TCRdb shows in-frame clones only, minus some. The table has tens of thousands of clones, about four fifths seen once. Germline V CDR1 and CDR2: MNHNS, SASEGT. This CDR3 region has 11 residues. Trimming removed 4 bases from V and 7 bases from J, with 5 bases in between. Regarding this clone: What it recognizes is unknown.

Broader study findings: Pretreatment peripheral blood TCR clonality that fell below the median predicted better survival among the patients studied.

Each individual provided 1 to 8 samples (taken pretreatment and on-treatment). The chain has TRBV6-1 and TRBJ2-1; unclear D gene. The sample consisted of PBMCs, taken around atezolizumab (anti-PD-L1) treatment. This receptor was identified in a man aged 70 or older with urothelial cancer. The CDR3: CASSAGNEQFF. The CDR3 coding sequence is TGTGCCAGCAGTGCCGGGAATGAGCAGTTCTTC.